The present entry profiles one T cell receptor beta chain with its context. The antigen is undetermined. Read sequence stops 3 residues before the CDR3 end, and the germline J gene provides the missing end. These data originate in a study of Tregs in tolerant kidney transplant recipients. Profiling relied on immunoSEQ multiplex PCR, and the TCRdb table lists in-frame clones only, not all of them. The record lists about 52,000 clones, of which the ten most abundant hold roughly 0.8%. The study's findings and limits: Tregs expanded with activated donor B cells seemed most donor-specific. Findings come from small patient numbers and require larger validation. Changing PCR primers prevented nucleotide comparison between some patients' samples.

CDR3 length equals 13 residues. Losses at the gene ends were 11 bases for V and 3 bases for J; bases not matched to a gene: 9. Per the germline V gene, CDR1 is LNHDA and CDR2 is SQIVND (reference sequence). The sequence was collected from a human donor who received a combined kidney and bone marrow transplant. This rearrangement joins TRBV19 to TRBJ1-2; 7 bases fit TRBD1. The input for sequencing was CD4+ T cells from blood, taken before the transplant. The DNA read from the CDR3 is TGTGCCTCACAATACAGGGGACACTATGGC. Protein: CASQYRGHYG. The whole CDR3 sequence is CASQYRGHYGYTF. Full variable domain (outside the CDR3, taken from reference TRBV19 and TRBJ1-2): DGGITQSPKYLFRKEGQNVTLSCEQNLNHDAMYWYRQDPGQGLRLIYYSQIVNDFQKGDIAEGYSVSREKKESFPLTVTSAQKNPTAFYLCASQYRGHYGYTFGSGTRLTVV.